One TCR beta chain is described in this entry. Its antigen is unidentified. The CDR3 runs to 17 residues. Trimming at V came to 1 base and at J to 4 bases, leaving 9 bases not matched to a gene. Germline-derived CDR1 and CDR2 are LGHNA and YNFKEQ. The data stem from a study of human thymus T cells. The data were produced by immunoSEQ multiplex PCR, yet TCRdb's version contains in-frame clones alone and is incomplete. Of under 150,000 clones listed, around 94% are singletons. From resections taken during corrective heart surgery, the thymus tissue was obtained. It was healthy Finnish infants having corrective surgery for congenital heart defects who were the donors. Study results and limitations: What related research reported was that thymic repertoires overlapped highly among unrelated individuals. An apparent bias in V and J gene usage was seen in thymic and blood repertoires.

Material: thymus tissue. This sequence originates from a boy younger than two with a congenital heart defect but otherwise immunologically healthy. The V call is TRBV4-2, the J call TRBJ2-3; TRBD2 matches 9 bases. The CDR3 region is CASSQGVASGAADTQYF. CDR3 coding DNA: TGTGCCAGCAGCCAAGGGGTGGCTAGCGGGGCGGCAGATACGCAGTATTTT.